A single sample gave rise to the 10 T cell receptor beta chains below, sequenced in a study of Ad26.COV2.S vaccination and SARS-CoV-2 variants. Sequencing used immunoSEQ multiplex PCR; TCRdb keeps in-frame clones, though not all of them. The table records about 390,000 clones, about 90% of them present only once. The treatment: some 20 received Ad26.COV2.S at low or high dose, single or two shots; 5 received placebo; per-sample allocation not given. Sampling was done on day 63 after the first vaccine or placebo injection. Sequenced material: peripheral blood, taken in a trial of Ad26.COV2.S vaccine versus placebo. These receptor sequences come from a person between 18 and 59 years old who received the Ad26.COV2.S COVID-19 vaccine or a placebo.

V is TRBV5-1 and J is TRBJ2-1, with 7 bases matching TRBD2. This CDR3 region has 14 residues. The germline gives CDR1 SGHRS, CDR2 YFSETQ. The trim removed 3 bases at V and 7 bases at J, leaving 7 bases unmatched. The CDR3 DNA is TGCGCCAGCAGCTCCCTAGCGGTAAATAATGAGCAGTTCTTC. Translating it yields CASSSLAVNNEQFF.

This clone was observed a handful of times. The CDR3 nucleotides read TGTGCCAGCAGTCGACAGGGGGAAAACACTGAAGCTTTCTTT. Encoded protein: CASSRQGENTEAFF. J is TRBJ1-1 and V is TRBV6-2 or TRBV6-3, with 9 bases aligning to TRBD1. The CDR3 contains 14 residues. The germline gives CDR1 MNHEY, CDR2 SVGEGT. The V gene end was trimmed by 5 bases and the J gene end by 2 bases; junction bases not matched to a gene: 3.

The chain has TRBV7-2 and TRBJ2-5; tentative D call: TRBD2 (5 bases). Germline V gives CDR1 SGHTA, CDR2 FQGNSA. Trimming shortened V by 0 bases and J by 5 bases, and 10 bases separated the two germline ends. The CDR3 contains 14 residues. This chain's CDR3 is CASSLASQRETQYF. As DNA, the CDR3 is TGTGCCAGCAGCTTAGCCAGTCAGCGGGAGACCCAGTACTTC.

The rearrangement uses TRBV9 and TRBJ1-1, with 9 bases aligning to TRBD1. The length of the CDR3 is 15 residues. After removal of 3 bases from V and 6 bases from J, the junction contained 9 bases not matched to a gene. In germline, CDR1 is SGDLS, CDR2 YYNGEE. The CDR3 reads CASSAPDRGIPEAFF. CDR3 bases: TGTGCCAGCAGCGCACCGGACAGGGGAATCCCTGAAGCTTTCTTT.

V gene TRBV6-5 combines with J gene TRBJ1-2, with 7 bases aligning to TRBD1. The CDR3 consists of 14 residues. Germline loops: CDR1 MNHEY, CDR2 SVGAGI. The J segment lost 2 bases and the V segment lost 2 bases, leaving 2 bases of the junction unmatched. CDR3 loop: CASSYGTANYGYTF. Written as DNA, the CDR3 is TGTGCCAGCAGTTACGGGACAGCAAACTATGGCTACACCTTC.

The genes are TRBV18 and TRBJ1-4; 9 bases match TRBD1. CDR1 is KGHSH and CDR2 is LQKENI in the germline V gene. The V and J ends lost 2 bases and 7 bases, in that order; junction bases with no gene match: 11. The CDR3 runs 17 residues. The CDR3 DNA follows: TGTGCCAGCTCACCATGGGGACAGGGTGGGTTGGCTGAAAAACTGTTTTTT. Amino acids: CASSPWGQGGLAEKLFF.

V and J are TRBV9 and TRBJ2-1, with a possible D match to TRBD1 (5 bases). Trimming removed 0 bases from V and 8 bases from J, with 12 bases in between. This CDR3 spans 14 amino acids. CDR1 is SGDLS, CDR2 YYNGEE, per germline. CDR3 in DNA: TGTGCCAGCAGCGTAGTCAGGGTGAGCGATGAGCAGTTCTTC. Its translation: CASSVVRVSDEQFF. Full variable domain (remainder filled in from reference TRBV9 and TRBJ2-1): DSGVTQTPKHLITATGQRVTLRCSPRSGDLSVYWYQQSLDQGLQFLIQYYNGEERAKGNILERFSAQQFPDLHSELNLSSLELGDSALYFCASSVVRVSDEQFFGPGTRLTVL.

This clone has just a few counts. The V and J genes are TRBV7-2 and TRBJ1-5; maybe TRBD1 (6 bases). The germline CDR1 and CDR2 sequences are SGHTA and FQGNSA. The CDR3 runs to 15 residues. Deletions cut 4 bases from V and 3 bases from J, with 13 bases between. DNA for the CDR3: TGTGCCAGCAGCTCAGGGGCACAGATCAATCAGCCCCAGCATTTT. It yields the protein CASSSGAQINQPQHF.

This clone was found once. J is TRBJ2-7 and V is TRBV4-1, with 8 bases identical to TRBD2. Germline values: CDR1 MGHRA, CDR2 YSYEKL. The V and J ends lost 0 bases and 4 bases, in that order; junction bases with no gene match: 8. The CDR3 length is 16 residues. The CDR3 reads CASSQELGLAFYEQYF. The CDR3 region has the DNA TGCGCCAGCAGCCAAGAACTCGGACTAGCTTTTTACGAGCAGTACTTC.

This clone came up once. The chain couples TRBV5-1 to TRBJ1-2; D unresolved. Germline V gene sequence: CDR1 SGHRS, CDR2 YFSETQ. Deletions cut 1 base from V and 8 bases from J, with 15 bases between. The CDR3 is 14 residues long. CDR3 residues: CASSLSTSPEGYTF. CDR3 nucleotide sequence: TGCGCCAGCAGCTTGTCGACATCCCCGGAAGGCTACACCTTC.